These 4 T cell receptor beta chains originate from one sample sequenced in a study of blood T cell repertoires in COVID-19. The assay was immunoSEQ multiplex PCR, and TCRdb's table has in-frame clones only and misses some. The data show over 100,000 clones, with less than 90% seen just once and roughly 5.3% held by the top ten. Sequencing was carried out using peripheral blood. Every receptor here comes from a human donor in a cohort sampled during active COVID-19.

V usage is TRBV7-6 and J usage is TRBJ1-5; D may be TRBD1 (6 bases). V was cut by 1 base and J by 2 bases, with 15 bases left in between. CDR1 is SGHVS, CDR2 FNYEAQ, per germline. The CDR3 is 17 residues long. DNA for the CDR3: TGTGCCAGCAGCTTAGGACAGCGGGGGGCTGGCAATCAGCCCCAGCATTTT. Residues: CASSLGQRGAGNQPQHF.

V gene TRBV2 combines with J gene TRBJ2-2; possibly TRBD1 for D (7 bases). The CDR3 is 16 residues long. The germline V and J ends were trimmed by 0 bases and 7 bases, with 15 bases remaining between them. Germline V gene lookup returns CDR1 SNHLY and CDR2 FYNNEI. CDR3 DNA sequence: TGTGCCAGCAGTGAAGCGCCCAGGGGGAGGTTCGGGGAGCTGTTTTTT. Its translation is CASSEAPRGRFGELFF.

The J gene is TRBJ2-1, the V gene TRBV7-6; 7 positions agree with TRBD1. This CDR3 contains 15 residues. Per the germline V gene, CDR1 is SGHVS and CDR2 is FNYEAQ. The V segment lost 6 bases and the J segment 2 bases; nucleotides outside the gene matches: 7. For the CDR3, the DNA is TGTGCCAGCAGTCTAGGGGGCGTCGCCTACAATGAGCAGTTCTTC. Its protein product is CASSLGGVAYNEQFF. The variable domain in full, completed from reference TRBV7-6 and TRBJ2-1, reads GAGVSQSPRYKVTKRGQDVALRCDPISGHVSLYWYRQALGQGPEFLTYFNYEAQQDKSGLPNDRFSAERPEGSISTLTIQRTEQRDSAMYRCASSLGGVAYNEQFFGPGTRLTVL.

The chain links TRBV5-5 to TRBJ1-1; 11 positions agree with TRBD1. Germline-derived CDR1 and CDR2 are SGHKS and YYEKEE (reference sequence). This CDR3 is 14 amino acids long. With V trimmed by 3 bases and J by 11 bases, 9 bases remained unmatched. Here the CDR3 reads CASSYGQGAHSAFF. In DNA form, the CDR3 reads TGTGCCAGCAGCTATGGACAGGGGGCGCACAGCGCTTTCTTT.